The clone carrying this T cell receptor beta chain was picked up many times. Germline CDR1 and CDR2: SQVTM and ANQGSEA. CDR3 length equals 13 residues. The V end was cut by 8 bases, the J end by 5 bases, with 18 bases between. The sample belongs to a study of Graves' ophthalmopathy and Graves' hyperthyroidism. From RNA, the CDR3 regions of TCR beta chains were amplified and sequenced. RT-PCR in the first round used HTBI primers; a second-round multiplex PCR followed. Using its own MiXCR run on the multiplex PCR reads, TCRdb lists one record per CDR3 protein. The sample holds about 700,000 distinct CDR3 sequences, 40% seen once.

Sequencing was done on a sample of peripheral blood. The TCR sequence derives from an adult man with Graves' ophthalmopathy. The chain has TRBV29-1 and TRBJ2-5, with D perhaps being TRBD1 or TRBD2 (6 bases each). The CDR3 loop reads CSTERGAGETQYF. As DNA, the CDR3 is TGCAGCACCGAGAGGGGGGCCGGGGAGACCCAGTACTTC.